This T cell receptor beta chain emerged from a study of T cells after posttransplantation cyclophosphamide. CDR1 is ENHRY and CDR2 is SYGVKD in the germline V gene. The length of the CDR3 is 14 residues. V was clipped by 10 bases and J by 0 bases; unmatched bases: 7. Sequencing used immunoSEQ multiplex PCR; TCRdb keeps in-frame clones, though not all of them. The data hold some 64,000 clones, with over 85% observed a single time. The receptor comes from a woman in her twenties or thirties in good health and a related stem cell transplant donor. The V and J genes are TRBV10-3 and TRBJ2-3; 7 nucleotides agree with TRBD1. The sequenced sample was PBMCs. The DNA of the CDR3 is TGTGCCACGGGACAGCGGACAAGCACAGATACGCAGTATTTT. Translation gives CATGQRTSTDTQYF.